Listed below are T cell receptor beta chains from one sample, sequenced in a study of blood T cell repertoires in COVID-19. Data came from immunoSEQ multiplex PCR; TCRdb stores just in-frame clones and leaves some out. The data show 300,000 to 350,000 clones, roughly 86% seen once. The sequencing input was PBMCs or T cells enriched from blood (not recorded which). These receptors were taken from a woman aged 18-29 years who had recovered from COVID-19. Each CDR3 is given with its conserved first and last residue. A D gene is named only where the DNA matches it firmly. The size of a clone is reported for some rows only, either as once, few or many, or as a class for expanded clones.

D gene	V gene	J gene	clone size	CDR3 protein	CDR3 DNA
TRBD1	TRBV28	TRBJ2-5	-	CASSLGAGGQGDF	TGTGCCAGCAGTTTAGGCGCTGGGGGACAGGGTGACTTC
-	TRBV2	TRBJ2-5	-	CASSDPRFETQYF	TGTGCCAGCAGTGACCCCAGGTTCGAGACCCAGTACTTC
-	TRBV7-9	TRBJ2-7	-	CASSSRQSYEQYF	TGTGCCAGCAGCTCCCGACAGTCCTACGAGCAGTACTTC
-	TRBV7-2	TRBJ2-1	-	CASSLGQTYNEQFF	TGTGCCAGCAGCTTAGGCCAGACCTACAATGAGCAGTTCTTC
-	TRBV2	TRBJ2-1	-	CATSGVTTYNEQFF	TGTGCCACCTCAGGGGTTACCACCTACAATGAGCAGTTCTTC
TRBD1	TRBV19	TRBJ2-7	-	CASSTYLGTDYEQYF	TGTGCCAGTAGTACCTATCTAGGGACAGACTACGAGCAGTACTTC
TRBD1	TRBV28	TRBJ2-7	-	CASSPGGSSYEQYF	TGTGCCAGCAGTCCAGGGGGCTCCTCCTACGAGCAGTACTTC
TRBD1	TRBV11-2	TRBJ1-1	-	CASSHRQGRYTEAFF	TGTGCCAGCAGCCATCGACAGGGTAGATACACTGAAGCTTTCTTT
-	TRBV11-3	TRBJ2-1	-	CASSLGSGGANEQFF	TGTGCCAGCAGCTTAGGGTCTGGGGGGGCCAATGAGCAGTTCTTC
TRBD1	TRBV3-1/TRBV3-2	TRBJ1-3	few	CASRINVQGSGNTIYF	TGTGCCAGCAGAATAAACGTACAGGGGTCTGGAAACACCATATATTTT
-	TRBV6-5	TRBJ2-7	-	CASSYTRDTTYEQYF	TGTGCCAGCAGTTACACCCGGGACACCACCTACGAGCAGTACTTC
-	TRBV11-2	TRBJ1-6	-	CASSLEGGPYNSPLHF	TGTGCCAGCAGCTTAGAGGGAGGCCCGTATAATTCACCCCTCCACTTT
TRBD2	TRBV9	TRBJ2-1	-	CASSTRTSGGVSSYNEQFF	TGTGCCAGCAGCACCCGGACTAGCGGGGGGGTGAGCTCCTACAATGAGCAGTTCTTC
TRBD1	TRBV28	TRBJ1-2	-	CASSLFLNDRGPLGYTF	TGTGCCAGCAGTTTATTCCTCAACGACAGGGGGCCCCTTGGCTACACCTTC